This T cell receptor beta chain comes out of a study of low-dose radiotherapy and immunotherapy resistance in tumors. About the study: Intravenous ipilimumab 1 mg/kg every six weeks was given with nivolumab 240 mg every two weeks. Cyclophosphamide was given intravenously at 200 mg/m2 every two weeks, and each dose came one day before radiation and immunotherapy.

Time point reported: before trial treatment. Low-dose radiotherapy and low-dose cyclophosphamide, together with aspirin, ipilimumab and nivolumab, were given to donors. Advanced solid tumors without tumor-infiltrating lymphocytes were required for inclusion. TRAV- and TRBV-specific primers primed first-strand cDNA, covering alpha and beta chains. The PCR that amplified TCRs ran for 20 cycles, relying on a constant-region primer and a V-primer adapter. From the reads, TCRdb called clonotypes with MiXCR, one entry per CDR3 protein. The repertoire has 70,000 to 90,000 distinct CDR3 sequences, roughly a sixth of them found once; the top ten carry less than 3.5%. The V gene lost 1 base and the J gene lost 2 bases, with 13 bases spanning the gap. Per the germline V gene, CDR1 is SGHVS and CDR2 is FQNEAQ. The CDR3 totals 16 residues.

The clonotype comes from a male donor with prostate cancer. The genes are TRBV7-8 and TRBJ2-3; D remains ambiguous. Sample: PBMCs, taken before treatment. CDR3: CASSLGRVWATDTQYF. CDR3 in DNA: TGTGCCAGCAGCTTAGGACGGGTCTGGGCCACAGATACGCAGTATTTT.